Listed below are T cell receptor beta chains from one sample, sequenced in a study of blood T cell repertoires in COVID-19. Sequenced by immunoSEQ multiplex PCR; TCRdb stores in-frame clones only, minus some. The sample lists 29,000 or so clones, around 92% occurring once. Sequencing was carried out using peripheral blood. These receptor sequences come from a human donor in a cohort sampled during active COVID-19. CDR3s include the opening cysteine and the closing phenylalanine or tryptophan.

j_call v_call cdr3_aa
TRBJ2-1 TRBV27 CASSFLLAGFNNEQFF
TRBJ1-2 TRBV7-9 CASSGDLRVGYTF
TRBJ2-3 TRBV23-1 CASSHLGTSGGLPDTQYF
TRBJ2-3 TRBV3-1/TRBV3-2 CASSQAGTERGVQYF
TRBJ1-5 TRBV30 CAWSEEYNQPQHF
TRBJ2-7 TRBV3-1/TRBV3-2 CASSPRLATGPYEQYF
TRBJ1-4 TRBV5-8 CASSEQGRDEKLFF
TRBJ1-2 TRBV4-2 CASSPQGGGYGYTF
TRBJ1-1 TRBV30 CAWSVLGATTEAFF
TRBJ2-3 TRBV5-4 CASSSPGEADTQYF
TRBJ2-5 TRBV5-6 CASSPTFGGIGETQYF
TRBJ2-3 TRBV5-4 CASSASGGGTDTQYF
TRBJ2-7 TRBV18 CASSNTGSSYEQYF
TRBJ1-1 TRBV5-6 CASSLLSNTEAFF
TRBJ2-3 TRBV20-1 CSASTLLISGDTQYF
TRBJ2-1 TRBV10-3 CAISELTLNEQFF
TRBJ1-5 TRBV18 CASVQGTGQPQHF
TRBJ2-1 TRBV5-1 CASSLALQGAQGEQFF
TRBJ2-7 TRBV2 CASRFQPGNEQYF
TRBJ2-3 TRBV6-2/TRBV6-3 CASSYVAGGTDTQYF
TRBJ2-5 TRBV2 CASIASGGAGETQYF
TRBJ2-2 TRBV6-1 CASSAPTGMNTGELFF
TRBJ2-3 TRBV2 CASSAGRPTDTQYF
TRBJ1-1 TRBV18 CASSPSRQPGGAFF
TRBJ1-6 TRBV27 CASSPPGGGNSPLHF
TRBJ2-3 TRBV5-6 CASSLVSGGAVDTQYF
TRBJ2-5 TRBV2 CATEEGGLGETQYF
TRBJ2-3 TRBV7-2 CASSLVLAGDTQYF
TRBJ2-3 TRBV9 CASSVRGSDTQYF
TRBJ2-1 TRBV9 CASSVASVERGVNEQFF
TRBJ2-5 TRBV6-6 CASSLRGSPQETQYF
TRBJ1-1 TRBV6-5 CASSASILAFF
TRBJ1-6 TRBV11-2 CASSLRGNYNSPLHF
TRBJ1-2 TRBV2 CASSEFVGAKGYTF
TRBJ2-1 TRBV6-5 CASSPRTGLINEQFF